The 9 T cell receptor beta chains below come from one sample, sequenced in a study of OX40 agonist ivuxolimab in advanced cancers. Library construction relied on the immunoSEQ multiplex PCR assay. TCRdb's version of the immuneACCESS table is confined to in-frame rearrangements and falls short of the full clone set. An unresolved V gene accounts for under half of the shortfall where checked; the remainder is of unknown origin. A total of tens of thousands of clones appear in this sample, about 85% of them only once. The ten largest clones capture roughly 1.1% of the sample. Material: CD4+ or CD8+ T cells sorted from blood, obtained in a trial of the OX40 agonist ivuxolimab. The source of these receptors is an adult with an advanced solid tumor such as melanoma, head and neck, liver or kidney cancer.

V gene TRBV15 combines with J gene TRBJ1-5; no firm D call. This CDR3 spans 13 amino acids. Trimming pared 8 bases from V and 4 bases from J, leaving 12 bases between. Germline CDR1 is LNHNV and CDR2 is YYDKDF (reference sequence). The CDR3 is CATGKGLNQPQHF. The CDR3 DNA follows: TGTGCCACCGGGAAGGGCCTAAATCAGCCCCAGCATTTT.

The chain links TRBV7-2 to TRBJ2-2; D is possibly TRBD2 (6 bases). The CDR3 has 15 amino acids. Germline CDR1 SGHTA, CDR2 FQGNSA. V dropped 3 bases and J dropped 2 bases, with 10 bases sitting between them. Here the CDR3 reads CASSFGAGNTGELFF. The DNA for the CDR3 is TGTGCCAGCAGCTTCGGAGCGGGTAACACCGGGGAGCTGTTTTTT.

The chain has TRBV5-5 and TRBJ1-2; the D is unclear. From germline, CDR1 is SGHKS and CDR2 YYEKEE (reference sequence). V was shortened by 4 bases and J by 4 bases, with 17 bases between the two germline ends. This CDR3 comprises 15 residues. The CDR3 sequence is CASSDGLTRLYGYTF. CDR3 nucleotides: TGTGCCAGCAGCGATGGTCTGACCCGGCTCTATGGCTACACCTTC.

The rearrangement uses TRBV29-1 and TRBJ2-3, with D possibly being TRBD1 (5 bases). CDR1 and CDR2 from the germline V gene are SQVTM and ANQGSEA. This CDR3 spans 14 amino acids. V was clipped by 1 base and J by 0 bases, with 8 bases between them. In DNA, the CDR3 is TGCAGCGTTGAAGCAGGGTCTAGCACAGATACGCAGTATTTT. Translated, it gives CSVEAGSSTDTQYF.

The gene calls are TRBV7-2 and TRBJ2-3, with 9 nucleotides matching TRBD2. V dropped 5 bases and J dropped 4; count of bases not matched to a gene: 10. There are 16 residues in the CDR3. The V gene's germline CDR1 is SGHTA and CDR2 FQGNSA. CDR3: CASSPMMSGGSDTQYF. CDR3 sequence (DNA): TGTGCCAGCAGCCCTATGATGAGCGGGGGGTCAGATACGCAGTATTTT.

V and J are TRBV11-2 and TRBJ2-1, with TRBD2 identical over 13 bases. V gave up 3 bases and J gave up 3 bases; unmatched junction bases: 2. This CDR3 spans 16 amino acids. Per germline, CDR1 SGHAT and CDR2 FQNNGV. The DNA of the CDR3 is TGTGCCAGCAGCTTGGGACTAGCGGGGCACTACAATGAGCAGTTCTTC. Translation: CASSLGLAGHYNEQFF. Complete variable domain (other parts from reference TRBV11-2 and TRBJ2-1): EAGVAQSPRYKIIEKRQSVAFWCNPISGHATLYWYQQILGQGPKLLIQFQNNGVVDDSQLPKDRFSAERLKGVDSTLKIQPAKLEDSAVYLCASSLGLAGHYNEQFFGPGTRLTVL.

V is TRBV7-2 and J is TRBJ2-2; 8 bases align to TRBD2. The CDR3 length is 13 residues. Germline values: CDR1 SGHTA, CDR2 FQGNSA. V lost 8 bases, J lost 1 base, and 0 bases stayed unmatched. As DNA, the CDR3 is TGTGCCAGCCGGGGGGGGAACACCGGGGAGCTGTTTTTT. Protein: CASRGGNTGELFF.

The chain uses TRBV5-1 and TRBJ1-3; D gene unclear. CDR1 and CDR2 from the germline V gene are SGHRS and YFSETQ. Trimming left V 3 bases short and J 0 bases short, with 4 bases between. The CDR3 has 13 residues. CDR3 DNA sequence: TGCGCCAGCAGCTCCTCCTCTGGAAACACCATATATTTT. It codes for CASSSSSGNTIYF.

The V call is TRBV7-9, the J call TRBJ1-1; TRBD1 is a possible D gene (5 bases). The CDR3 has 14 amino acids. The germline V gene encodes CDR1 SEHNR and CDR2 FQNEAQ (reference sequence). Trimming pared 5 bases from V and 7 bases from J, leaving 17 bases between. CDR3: CASSRSGGLGEAFF. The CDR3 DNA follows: TGTGCCAGCAGCCGATCTGGGGGGTTAGGTGAAGCTTTCTTT.